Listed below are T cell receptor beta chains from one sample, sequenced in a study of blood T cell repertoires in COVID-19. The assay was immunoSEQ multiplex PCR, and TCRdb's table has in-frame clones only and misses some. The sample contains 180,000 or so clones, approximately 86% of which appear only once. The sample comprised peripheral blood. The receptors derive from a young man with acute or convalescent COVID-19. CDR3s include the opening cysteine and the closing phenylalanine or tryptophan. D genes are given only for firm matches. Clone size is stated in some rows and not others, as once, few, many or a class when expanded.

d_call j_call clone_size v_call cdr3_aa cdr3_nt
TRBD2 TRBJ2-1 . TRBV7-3 CASSANSGGANEQFF TGTGCCAGCAGCGCTAATAGCGGGGGGGCCAATGAGCAGTTCTTC
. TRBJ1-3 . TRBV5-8 CASSQGHGNTIYF TGTGCCAGCAGCCAGGGTCATGGAAACACCATATATTTT
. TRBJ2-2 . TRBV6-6 CASSQTRNTGELFF TGTGCCAGCAGCCAGACACGAAACACCGGGGAGCTGTTTTTT
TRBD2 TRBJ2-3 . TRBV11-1 CASSLAAGGQDTQYF TGTGCCAGCAGCTTAGCTGCGGGGGGCCAAGATACGCAGTATTTT
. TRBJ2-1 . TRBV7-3 CASSSGSPYSEQFF TGTGCCAGCAGCTCCGGGTCCCCTTATAGTGAGCAGTTCTTC
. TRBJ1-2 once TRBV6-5 CASSYQREGSSCYTF TGTGCCAGCAGTTATCAGAGGGAGGGATCATCTTGCTACACCTTC
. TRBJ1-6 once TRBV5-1 CASSLQGNSPLHF TGCGCCAGCAGCTTACAGGGAAATTCACCCCTCCACTTT
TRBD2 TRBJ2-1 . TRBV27 CASSRTSGGAWLYNEQFF TGTGCCAGCAGTAGGACTAGCGGGGGGGCCTGGTTATACAATGAGCAGTTCTTC
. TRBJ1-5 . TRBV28 CASSLSGAPQHF TGTGCCAGCAGTTTGAGTGGGGCGCCCCAGCATTTT
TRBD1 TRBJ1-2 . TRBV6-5 CASSYSGQGGGYTF TGTGCCAGCAGTTACTCGGGACAGGGCGGTGGCTACACCTTC
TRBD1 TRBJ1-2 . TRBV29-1 CSVGGGGERDYGYTF TGCAGCGTTGGAGGGGGCGGGGAAAGGGATTATGGCTACACCTTC
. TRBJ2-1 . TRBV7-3 CASSLTGRGAPYNEQFF TGTGCCAGCAGCTTAACGGGGCGGGGAGCCCCCTACAATGAGCAGTTCTTC
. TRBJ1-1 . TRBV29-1 CSVESQEANTEAFF TGCAGCGTTGAATCGCAGGAAGCGAACACTGAAGCTTTCTTT
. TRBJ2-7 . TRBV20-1 CSAGAHYEQYF TGCAGTGCTGGAGCCCACTACGAGCAGTACTTC
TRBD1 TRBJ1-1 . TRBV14 CASSQVTFRDRREGRTEAFF TGTGCCAGCAGCCAAGTCACATTCCGGGACAGGCGGGAGGGTCGTACTGAAGCTTTCTTT
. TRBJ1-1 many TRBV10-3 CAISEGARDTEAFF TGTGCCATCAGTGAGGGGGCCAGGGACACTGAAGCTTTCTTT
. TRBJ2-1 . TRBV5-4 CASSLYSNEQFF TGTGCCAGCAGCTTGTATTCCAATGAGCAGTTCTTC
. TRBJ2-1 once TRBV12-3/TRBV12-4 CASSLGLYNEQFF TGTGCCAGCAGTTTGGGCCTTTACAATGAGCAGTTCTTC
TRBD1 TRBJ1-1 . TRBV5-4 CASSRLLGTASDTEAFF TGTGCCAGCAGCCGACTACTTGGGACAGCGAGCGATACTGAAGCTTTCTTT
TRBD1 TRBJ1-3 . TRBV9 CASSETGSGNTIYF TGTGCCAGCAGCGAGACAGGGTCTGGAAACACCATATATTTT